The TCR beta chain under discussion was sequenced for a study of blood T cell repertoires in COVID-19. Overall study context: Sample material is recorded as cDNA or gDNA derived from T cells, B-cell-depleted T cells, or PBMCs.

Authors' methods: How many nucleated cells were present was estimated from reference gene primer amplification. Only in-frame clones appear in the TCRdb table, and some are missing; sequencing was by immunoSEQ multiplex PCR. V and J calls and clone size are given by that table; D and trimming were obtained from the DNA. Of about 170,000 clones in the sample, about 80% were seen once. Individuals drawn from around 25 US areas were about 18 to 100 years old. The CDR3 consists of 13 residues. V lost 5 bases, J lost 7 bases, and 11 bases lay in between. In germline, CDR1 is WNHNN, CDR2 SYGVQD (reference sequence).

V usage is TRBV10-1 and J usage is TRBJ2-2; D unclear. The sequencing input was PBMCs or T cells enriched from blood (not recorded which). The TCR was taken from a woman between 65 and 79 years old in a cohort exposed to, infected with or recovered from COVID-19 (not recorded which). Written as DNA, the CDR3 is TGCGCCAGCAGTCGAGCCATCATCGGGGAGCTGTTTTTT. Translating gives CASSRAIIGELFF.